This T cell receptor beta chain was captured in a study of T cells in Graves' hyperthyroidism and ophthalmopathy. The junction had 11 bases not matched to a gene; V was cut back by 6 bases and J by 7 bases. Germline V gives CDR1 MNHEY, CDR2 SVGAGI. CDR3 length: 14 residues. The investigators amplified TCR beta CDR3 regions from RNA transcripts. HTBI primers drove first-round RT-PCR of the TCR CDR3. Each CDR3 protein gets one entry after TCRdb re-called the multiplex PCR reads with MiXCR. Among 500,000 to 750,000 distinct CDR3 sequences listed, 35% to 55% were seen once. Uncontrolled infections, other autoimmune diseases, pregnancy or lactation led to exclusion of patients. This clonotype was recorded many times. The antigen remains undetermined. Study-wide findings and caveats: Model predictions of ophthalmopathy came a median about six months before onset.

The chain uses TRBV6-5 and TRBJ1-2; 7 bases map to TRBD1. The specimen sequenced was peripheral blood or thyroid tissue (not recorded which). The TCR was taken from a woman aged 18-30 years with Graves' hyperthyroidism. The DNA for the CDR3 is TGTGCCAGCAGCGCAGAGACAGGGACTCTTGGCTACACCTTC. Protein product: CASSAETGTLGYTF.